Shown below are 7 T cell receptor beta chains from a single sample sequenced in a study of T-cell reconstitution after alpha-beta-depleted transplantation in children. The TCRbeta library was prepared with unique molecular identifiers. TCRdb used MiXCR to reprocess the PCR reads, holding one entry per CDR3 protein. The sample lists a few hundred thousand distinct CDR3 sequences, 10% to 15% occurring once. Sequenced here: PBMCs, mostly from graft donor cells, sampled 360 days after TCRalphabeta/CD19-depleted stem cell transplant. Every receptor here comes from a male patient younger than 18 who had a stem cell transplant for acute myeloid leukemia, so the T cells may come from the graft donor.

At least ten counts were recorded for this clonotype. The rearrangement uses TRBV29-1 and TRBJ2-1; maybe TRBD2 (6 bases). V dropped 4 bases and J dropped 5 bases, with 18 bases sitting between them. Germline V gives CDR1 SQVTM, CDR2 ANQGSEA. The CDR3 is 15 amino acids. The CDR3 DNA follows: TGCAGCGTTGCACTCTGGGACTCCCCTCACAATGAGCAGTTCTTC. Translated: CSVALWDSPHNEQFF.

This chain joins TRBV7-6 and TRBJ2-3; the D gene could be TRBD1 or TRBD2 (6 bases each). CDR3 length: 14 residues. CDR1 is SGHVS and CDR2 is FNYEAQ in the germline V gene. Trimming left V 5 bases short and J 4 bases short, with 13 bases between. The CDR3 DNA sequence: TGTGCCAGCAGCACTCTAGGGGGGCCAGATACGCAGTATTTT. Translating gives CASSTLGGPDTQYF.

The chain links TRBV20-1 to TRBJ2-7; 8 bases fit TRBD1. The V gene end was trimmed by 5 bases and the J gene end by 6 bases; junction bases not matched to a gene: 9. The CDR3 totals 13 residues. Germline V lookup: CDR1 DFQATT, CDR2 SNEGSKA (reference sequence). CDR3 nucleotides: TGCAGTGCTCTGGGGACAGGTCAGGTCGAGCAGTACTTC. It yields the protein CSALGTGQVEQYF.

This clonotype was detected a few times. The chain employs TRBV4-3 and TRBJ1-1; D is ambiguous. Germline V lookup: CDR1 LGHNA, CDR2 YSLEER. V lost 0 bases and J lost 6, with 14 bases in between. CDR3 size: 15 residues. This CDR3 is CASSQDPLVTAEAFF. The CDR3 DNA follows: TGCGCCAGCAGCCAAGATCCCCTGGTGACGGCTGAAGCTTTCTTT.

This clonotype has only a few counts. The rearrangement joins TRBV5-5 to TRBJ2-2; maybe TRBD2 (6 bases). V was trimmed by 2 bases and J by 3 bases, leaving 14 bases between them. CDR1 and CDR2 from the germline V gene are SGHKS and YYEKEE (reference sequence). CDR3 size: 16 residues. The CDR3 DNA sequence: TGTGCCAGCAGCTTAAACGGGAGAGGATACACCGGGGAGCTGTTTTTT. Translating it yields CASSLNGRGYTGELFF.

This clonotype has ten or more counts. The chain is built from TRBV20-1 and TRBJ2-5, with D tentatively TRBD2 (7 bases). Looked up from germline, CDR1 is DFQATT and CDR2 is SNEGSKA (reference sequence). The CDR3 runs 14 residues. Trimming shortened V by 2 bases and J by 5 bases, and 15 bases separated the two germline ends. The CDR3 sequence is CSARPPGGGETQYF. CDR3 nucleotides: TGCAGTGCTAGACCCCCGGGGGGCGGGGAGACCCAGTACTTC.

This clonotype was counted only a few times. The J gene is TRBJ1-1, the V gene TRBV7-3; TRBD1 is a possible D gene (6 bases). Germline CDR1 is SGHTA and CDR2 is FQGTGA. CDR3 size: 14 residues. V lost 6 bases to trimming and J lost 4 bases, with 15 bases between them. The CDR3 loop is CASRPPTGLTEAFF. In DNA, the CDR3 is TGTGCCAGCAGGCCACCTACAGGGCTCACTGAAGCTTTCTTT.